This is a list of T cell receptor beta chains from one sample in a study of T cell repertoires in cytomegalovirus infection. TCRdb reprocessed the reads via MiXCR and lists one record per CDR3 protein. The profile shows about 160,000 distinct CDR3 sequences, about 20% of them singletons. These receptors' targets are unknown. The source material was CD8+ T cells from cultured PBMCs, sampled from culture after CMV antigen stimulation. All receptors come from a human donor in good health (CMV status not recorded). Some clones in this sample may be carry-over from other donors' samples. Both conserved end residues are part of each CDR3. D genes are given only for firm matches. Expanded clones are given a class, and other clones once, few, many or no size at all.

clone_size: -; cdr3_length: 11; d_call: -; v_call: TRBV12-3/TRBV12-4; j_call: TRBJ1-1; cdr3_aa: CASSPASEAFF; cdr3_nt: TGTGCCAGCAGTCCGGCGTCAGAAGCTTTCTTT
clone_size: few; cdr3_length: 15; d_call: TRBD1; v_call: TRBV7-9; j_call: TRBJ2-4; cdr3_aa: CASSFSQGAKNIQYF; cdr3_nt: TGTGCCAGCAGTTTCTCACAGGGGGCCAAAAACATTCAGTACTTC
clone_size: -; cdr3_length: 12; d_call: TRBD2; v_call: TRBV12-3/TRBV12-4; j_call: TRBJ2-1; cdr3_aa: CASSTGGVEQFF; cdr3_nt: TGTGCCAGCAGTACCGGGGGGGTTGAGCAGTTCTTC
clone_size: -; cdr3_length: 17; d_call: TRBD2; v_call: TRBV29-1; j_call: TRBJ2-1; cdr3_aa: CSVEDKKGLAGSNEQFF; cdr3_nt: TGCAGCGTTGAAGATAAGAAGGGACTAGCGGGGTCTAATGAGCAGTTCTTC
clone_size: few; cdr3_length: 15; d_call: -; v_call: TRBV7-2; j_call: TRBJ1-4; cdr3_aa: CASSSIEGGNEKLFF; cdr3_nt: TGTGCCAGCAGCTCTATCGAGGGGGGTAATGAAAAACTGTTTTTT
clone_size: many; cdr3_length: 11; d_call: -; v_call: TRBV2; j_call: TRBJ1-2; cdr3_aa: CATQGNYGYTF; cdr3_nt: TGTGCCACCCAGGGGAACTATGGCTACACCTTC
clone_size: few; cdr3_length: 17; d_call: -; v_call: TRBV10-3; j_call: TRBJ2-3; cdr3_aa: CAISESRSTPSTDTQYF; cdr3_nt: TGTGCCATCAGTGAGTCGAGGTCGACTCCTAGCACAGATACGCAGTATTTT
clone_size: many; cdr3_length: 14; d_call: TRBD1; v_call: TRBV20-1; j_call: TRBJ1-2; cdr3_aa: CSALNRDRAYGYTF; cdr3_nt: TGCAGTGCTTTAAACCGGGACAGGGCCTATGGCTACACCTTC
clone_size: -; cdr3_length: 15; d_call: TRBD2; v_call: TRBV7-3; j_call: TRBJ2-5; cdr3_aa: CASSLSGGTWETQYF; cdr3_nt: TGTGCCAGCAGCTTAAGCGGGGGTACATGGGAGACCCAGTACTTC
clone_size: few; cdr3_length: 16; d_call: TRBD2; v_call: TRBV4-3; j_call: TRBJ2-3; cdr3_aa: CASSPLAGVSTDTQYF; cdr3_nt: TGCGCCAGCAGCCCTCTAGCGGGGGTTAGCACAGATACGCAGTATTTT
clone_size: few; cdr3_length: 13; d_call: -; v_call: TRBV12-3/TRBV12-4; j_call: TRBJ1-2; cdr3_aa: CASNMGGGPGYTF; cdr3_nt: TGTGCCAGCAATATGGGGGGGGGGCCTGGCTACACCTTC
clone_size: -; cdr3_length: 12; d_call: -; v_call: TRBV4-1; j_call: TRBJ1-1; cdr3_aa: CASGGGNTEAFF; cdr3_nt: TGCGCCAGCGGTGGGGGCAACACTGAAGCTTTCTTT
clone_size: -; cdr3_length: 14; d_call: TRBD1; v_call: TRBV4-1; j_call: TRBJ1-1; cdr3_aa: CASSQNRGFTEAFF; cdr3_nt: TGCGCCAGCAGCCAAAACAGGGGTTTCACTGAAGCTTTCTTT
clone_size: many; cdr3_length: 14; d_call: TRBD1; v_call: TRBV27; j_call: TRBJ2-7; cdr3_aa: CASSYRGLGYEQYF; cdr3_nt: TGTGCCAGCAGTTACAGGGGGCTGGGTTACGAGCAGTACTTC
clone_size: -; cdr3_length: 16; d_call: TRBD2; v_call: TRBV7-9; j_call: TRBJ2-3; cdr3_aa: CASGPLGGGAADTQYF; cdr3_nt: TGTGCCAGCGGCCCTTTAGGCGGGGGGGCAGCAGATACGCAGTATTTC
clone_size: -; cdr3_length: 17; d_call: TRBD1; v_call: TRBV20-1; j_call: TRBJ1-4; cdr3_aa: CSARARDRGGTNEKLFF; cdr3_nt: TGCAGTGCTAGGGCTCGGGACAGGGGCGGAACTAATGAAAAACTGTTTTTT
clone_size: -; cdr3_length: 16; d_call: TRBD1; v_call: TRBV7-2; j_call: TRBJ2-5; cdr3_aa: CASSLASDRGQETQYF; cdr3_nt: TGTGCCAGCAGCTTAGCTTCCGACAGGGGGCAAGAGACCCAGTACTTC
clone_size: few; cdr3_length: 18; d_call: -; v_call: TRBV6-2/TRBV6-3; j_call: TRBJ1-2; cdr3_aa: CASSRPPWEQDWFYGYTF; cdr3_nt: TGTGCCAGCAGCCGACCCCCTTGGGAGCAGGATTGGTTCTATGGCTACACCTTC
clone_size: -; cdr3_length: 14; d_call: TRBD2; v_call: TRBV5-6; j_call: TRBJ2-5; cdr3_aa: CASSYGTSGGTQYF; cdr3_nt: TGTGCCAGCAGCTATGGGACTAGCGGCGGGACCCAGTACTTC
clone_size: -; cdr3_length: 14; d_call: -; v_call: TRBV12-3/TRBV12-4; j_call: TRBJ1-1; cdr3_aa: CASSALQGGTEAFF; cdr3_nt: TGTGCCAGCAGCGCGCTCCAAGGGGGAACTGAAGCTTTCTTT
clone_size: few; cdr3_length: 15; d_call: -; v_call: TRBV12-3/TRBV12-4; j_call: TRBJ1-4; cdr3_aa: CASSLPQGPREKLFF; cdr3_nt: TGTGCCAGCAGTTTACCTCAGGGGCCCCGGGAAAAACTGTTTTTT
clone_size: few; cdr3_length: 15; d_call: -; v_call: TRBV25-1; j_call: TRBJ1-1; cdr3_aa: CASSSLLYPNTEAFF; cdr3_nt: TGTGCCAGCAGTTCCTTACTCTATCCGAACACTGAAGCTTTCTTT